The 16 T cell receptor beta chains in this list originate from one sample, sequenced in a study of blood T cells in healthy people across ages. The use of a sample-barcoded 5' primer and a J-beta primer mix characterized a second PCR of 7 to 11 cycles. One entry per CDR3 protein results from TCRdb running MiXCR on the 5' RACE reads. The data show 660,000 or so distinct CDR3 sequences, roughly 58% seen once. Sequences were obtained from blood. These receptors all come from a man between 60 and 75 years old in good health.

This clonotype was found a few times. The rearrangement uses TRBV27 and TRBJ2-3, with a possible D match to TRBD2 (5 bases). The V end lost 3 bases, the J end lost 4 bases, and 14 bases lay between the germline ends. Germline-derived CDR1 and CDR2 are MNHEY and SMNVEV (reference sequence). This CDR3 has 15 residues. Here the CDR3 reads CASSFGVSVSDTQYF. Here the CDR3 DNA reads TGTGCCAGCAGTTTCGGGGTTTCGGTGTCAGATACGCAGTATTTT.

V and J are TRBV4-2 and TRBJ2-4; 10 bases fit TRBD2. CDR1 is LGHNA, CDR2 YNFKEQ, per germline. V trimming: 1 base; J trimming: 1 base; junction bases outside the gene matches: 16. The CDR3 totals 21 residues. The CDR3: CASSQVGLAGAVRRAKNIQYF. CDR3 in DNA: TGTGCCAGCAGCCAAGTTGGGCTAGCGGGAGCGGTCAGAAGGGCCAAAAACATTCAGTACTTC.

The chain is built from TRBV4-1 and TRBJ1-2; unclear D gene. Trimming removed 1 base from V and 7 bases from J, with 13 bases in between. This CDR3 spans 14 amino acids. Germline V gives CDR1 MGHRA, CDR2 YSYEKL. The CDR3 region has the DNA TGCGCCAGCAGCCAAGCGTTAAAAGATCTTGGCTACACCTTC. Encoded protein: CASSQALKDLGYTF.

The rearrangement joins TRBV9 to TRBJ2-5, with TRBD2 identical over 9 bases. V lost 0 bases and J lost 2; bases outside the gene matches: 5. The CDR3 totals 16 residues. Germline CDR1 reads SGDLS; CDR2 reads YYNGEE. The DNA of the CDR3 is TGTGCCAGCAGCGTAGGGAGCGGGGGGATACAAGAGACCCAGTACTTC. Translated: CASSVGSGGIQETQYF.

This clonotype was detected only a few times. The chain joins TRBV28 to TRBJ1-2; TRBD1 matches 8 bases. Germline V gene lookup returns CDR1 MDHEN and CDR2 SYDVKM. The CDR3 runs 15 residues. V was clipped by 7 bases and J by 5 bases; unmatched bases: 12. The CDR3 is CASTPGTGKWYGYTF. CDR3 DNA: TGTGCCAGCACCCCAGGGACAGGAAAGTGGTATGGCTACACCTTC.

This clonotype was recorded a few times. The chain couples TRBV3-1 to TRBJ2-1, with TRBD2 as a possible D gene (5 bases). V was clipped by 7 bases and J by 7 bases, with 23 bases between them. CDR1 LGHDT and CDR2 YNNKEL come from the germline V gene (reference sequence). This CDR3 comprises 16 residues. CDR3 loop: CASNSPDGVRGNEQFF. The CDR3 nucleotides are TGTGCCAGCAACTCCCCCGACGGGGTAAGAGGAAATGAGCAGTTCTTC.

The chain links TRBV2 to TRBJ2-3; no definite D call. Trimming left V 0 bases short and J 4 bases short, with 8 bases between. Germline V gives CDR1 SNHLY, CDR2 FYNNEI. This CDR3 is 14 amino acids long. In DNA, the CDR3 is TGTGCCAGCAGTGAAGCGGGATGGTCAGATACGCAGTATTTT. It is translated as CASSEAGWSDTQYF.

The sample holds a few counts of this clonotype. V and J are TRBV6-5 and TRBJ1-6; TRBD1 might be the D (5 bases). Germline V gene data show CDR1 as MNHEY and CDR2 as SVGAGI. This CDR3 comprises 18 residues. Trimming shortened V by 0 bases and J by 5 bases, and 17 bases separated the two germline ends. The CDR3 DNA reads TGTGCCAGCAGTTACTCGAGAGTTCCAGGGATCGATAATTCACCCCTCCACTTT. The encoded protein is CASSYSRVPGIDNSPLHF.

This chain links TRBV5-1 with TRBJ2-5, with a tentative D call TRBD1 (6 bases). The germline V gene has CDR1 SGHRS and CDR2 YFSETQ. V was clipped by 4 bases and J by 1 base, with 17 bases between them. This CDR3 is built from 16 residues. The chain's CDR3 is CASSGMTGGRQETQYF. In nucleotides, the CDR3 is TGCGCCAGCAGCGGTATGACAGGAGGACGCCAAGAGACCCAGTACTTC.

This clonotype was picked up one time. The rearrangement joins TRBV18 to TRBJ2-7; no reliable D call. The germline gives CDR1 KGHSH, CDR2 LQKENI. The CDR3 is 13 amino acids. Deletions cut 2 bases from V and 2 bases from J, with 7 bases between. CDR3 nucleotide sequence: TGTGCCAGCTCACCAGTCACCACCTACGAGCAGTACTTC. Protein product: CASSPVTTYEQYF.

The chain links TRBV12-3 or TRBV12-4 to TRBJ2-7; TRBD1 agrees at 7 bases. The CDR3 covers 15 residues. The V segment lost 6 bases and the J segment 3 bases; nucleotides outside the gene matches: 11. The CDR3 is CASSTTGEYDYEQYF. The CDR3 DNA sequence: TGTGCCAGCAGCACTACAGGGGAGTACGACTACGAGCAGTACTTC.

The chain combines TRBV27 with TRBJ2-1; D remains unclear. CDR3 length: 13 residues. Per germline, CDR1 MNHEY and CDR2 SMNVEV (reference sequence). V was cut by 4 bases and J by 13 bases, with 17 bases left in between. CDR3 amino acids: CASSSGLKETQFF. CDR3 nucleotides: TGTGCCAGCAGTTCAGGCCTCAAAGAGACCCAGTTCTTC.

There are a few counts of this clonotype. The CDR3 bases are TGTGCCACTCAAGCCCCCAGCGGGGCGAATGAGCAGTTCTTC. It yields the protein CATQAPSGANEQFF. The gene calls are TRBV6-2 or TRBV6-3 and TRBJ2-1; the match to TRBD2 covers 7 bases. This CDR3 spans 14 amino acids. Per the germline V gene, CDR1 is MNHEY and CDR2 is SVGEGT. Trimming at V came to 10 bases and at J to 7 bases, leaving 13 bases not matched to a gene.

The chain recombines TRBV12-5 with TRBJ1-5; a possible D gene is TRBD1 (6 bases). The V gene lost 0 bases and the J gene lost 3 bases, with 15 bases spanning the gap. This CDR3 is 17 amino acids long. Germline V gene lookup returns CDR1 LGHNT and CDR2 FRNRAP. The CDR3 DNA reads TGTGCTAGTGGTTTGGTACCCGGCAGGGGAAACAATCAGCCCCAGCATTTT. It translates to CASGLVPGRGNNQPQHF.

The rearrangement links TRBV5-1 to TRBJ2-3, with 8 bases that match TRBD2. The CDR3 is 14 residues long. Trimming removed 7 bases from V and 1 base from J; junction bases left unmatched: 5. Per the germline V gene, CDR1 is SGHRS and CDR2 is YFSETQ. The CDR3 sequence: CASSKTSGTDTQYF. CDR3 DNA: TGCGCCAGCTCCAAGACTAGCGGCACAGATACGCAGTATTTT.

The table lists this clonotype with many counts. This chain joins TRBV28 and TRBJ2-3; D is perhaps TRBD1 (5 bases). Trimming took 5 bases from V and 2 from J, leaving 11 bases between them. Germline CDR1 MDHEN, CDR2 SYDVKM. The CDR3 spans 14 residues. The CDR3 sequence is CASSRQQNTDTQYF. The DNA for the CDR3 is TGTGCCAGCAGTAGACAGCAGAACACAGATACGCAGTATTTT.